This T cell receptor (beta chain) was found in a study of cytomegalovirus exposure and HLA in healthy donors. Whole-study results and caveats: When analyzed later, the rates of TCR association showed variation by HLA locus, with DRB1 the most and HLA-C the fewest. Association of 16,951 TCR beta sequences with HLA alleles was found at 0.05 false discovery rate in a later analysis.

CDR1 is SNHLY, CDR2 FYNNEI, per germline. The V gene lost 3 bases and the J gene lost 4 bases, with 7 bases spanning the gap. This CDR3 is 13 amino acids long. Comments on this clone: The antigen remains unidentified.

At the time of sampling, donors were nominally healthy, though unrecorded immune exposures were likely. With 60 Vbeta and 13 Jbeta primers, the PCR was carried out. In the source study's methods: Later, an analysis found approximately 80 million unique TCR beta chains, and 9.5 million to 12 million of these were shared. Profiled with immunoSEQ multiplex PCR; TCRdb holds only in-frame clones, not every one. D and trimming come from the DNA, and the V and J calls and clone size come from that table. The record lists some 48,000 clones, of which the ten most abundant hold about 25%. Sequenced input: PBMCs. V and J are TRBV2 and TRBJ1-5; D unclear. This TCR came from a man aged 35 to 55 in good health and CMV-seropositive. CDR3 bases: TGTGCCAGCAGTGATTTATCGAATCAGCCCCAGCATTTT. Its protein product is CASSDLSNQPQHF. Looking up the rest from reference TRBV2 and TRBJ1-5 gives the full variable domain: EPEVTQTPSHQVTQMGQEVILRCVPISNHLYFYWYRQILGQKVEFLVSFYNNEISEKSEIFDDQFSVERPDGSNFTLKIRSTKLEDSAMYFCASSDLSNQPQHFGDGTRLSIL.